Listed below are T cell receptor beta chains from one sample, sequenced in a study of molecular identifiers for immune sequencing clone quantification. TCRdb re-derived calls from the PCR reads in MiXCR, one entry per CDR3 protein. The data contain about half a million distinct CDR3 sequences, over 20% of them seen just once; the ten biggest clones take up around 0.86%. Source material: naive CD8+ T cells from blood, with Jurkat cell RNA spiked in. Source of these receptors: a human donor in good health. Some libraries in this study had Jurkat cell RNA spiked in. Each CDR3 is given with its conserved first and last residue. D genes are given only for firm matches. Size tells how often a clone was seen (once, few, many) or the class of an expanded clone, and some rows leave it out.

D: TRBD1; V: TRBV20-1; size: NA; J: TRBJ2-7; length: 14; CDR3: CSARSARGSHEQHF; DNA: TGCAGTGCTAGATCCGCCAGGGGGAGTCACGAACAGCACTTC
D: NA; V: TRBV19; size: NA; J: TRBJ2-7; length: 13; CDR3: CASSRGGLREQYF; DNA: TGTGCCAGTAGTCGTGGGGGTCTTCGCGAGCAGTACTTC
D: NA; V: TRBV28; size: few; J: TRBJ1-2; length: 13; CDR3: CASSLSTSSGYTF; DNA: TGTGCCAGCAGTTTATCTACGTCCTCTGGCTACACCTTC
D: TRBD2; V: TRBV3-1; size: few; J: TRBJ2-1; length: 19; CDR3: CASSQETSGRAETYNEQFF; DNA: TGTGCCAGCAGCCAAGAAACTAGCGGGAGAGCAGAAACCTACAATGAGCAGTTCTTC
D: NA; V: TRBV3-2; size: NA; J: TRBJ2-5; length: 16; CDR3: CASCDSSGFSLQTQYF; DNA: TGTGCCAGCTGCGACTCTAGCGGGTTCTCTCTCCAGACCCAGTACTTC
D: NA; V: TRBV27; size: many; J: TRBJ2-3; length: 13; CDR3: CASSVPSTDTQYF; DNA: TGTGCCAGCAGTGTCCCTAGCACAGATACGCAGTATTTT
D: NA; V: TRBV13; size: NA; J: TRBJ2-1; length: 16; CDR3: CASSLALDREGNEQFF; DNA: TGTGCCAGCAGCCTCGCCCTCGACAGGGAGGGGAATGAGCAGTTCTTC
D: TRBD1; V: TRBV28; size: NA; J: TRBJ1-2; length: 15; CDR3: CASSSVQTGRYGYTF; DNA: TGTGCCAGCAGTTCCGTTCAGACAGGGCGATATGGCTACACCTTC
D: TRBD1; V: TRBV4-1; size: NA; J: TRBJ2-3; length: 15; CDR3: CAGTPTGGVGDTQYF; DNA: TGCGCCGGTACTCCGACAGGGGGCGTGGGAGATACGCAGTATTTT
D: NA; V: TRBV28; size: few; J: TRBJ2-1; length: 16; CDR3: CASSFDRDPLGNEQFF; DNA: TGTGCCAGCAGTTTCGACCGGGACCCTCTTGGGAATGAGCAGTTCTTC
D: NA; V: TRBV9; size: many; J: TRBJ2-2; length: 17; CDR3: CASSVEMTGPNTGELFF; DNA: TGTGCCAGCAGCGTCGAAATGACAGGCCCGAACACCGGGGAGCTGTTTTTT
D: NA; V: TRBV5-3; size: NA; J: TRBJ2-2; length: 13; CDR3: CASSWGDTGELFF; DNA: TGTGCCAGCAGTTGGGGGGACACCGGGGAGCTGTTTTTT
D: NA; V: TRBV19; size: NA; J: TRBJ2-7; length: 14; CDR3: CASSFGDGGYKQYF; DNA: TGTGCCAGTAGTTTTGGGGACGGAGGCTACAAGCAGTACTTC
D: NA; V: TRBV6-2/TRBV6-3; size: few; J: TRBJ2-5; length: 8; CDR3: CASKSQYF; DNA: TGTGCCAGCAAATCCCAGTACTTC
D: NA; V: TRBV4-1; size: many; J: TRBJ2-7; length: 15; CDR3: CASSHDTTGLREQYF; DNA: TGCGCCAGCAGCCACGACACAACAGGGTTGCGCGAGCAGTACTTC
D: NA; V: TRBV7-9; size: many; J: TRBJ2-5; length: 16; CDR3: CASSSGVGTSQETQYF; DNA: TGTGCCAGCAGCTCCGGGGTCGGGACTTCCCAAGAGACCCAGTACTTC
D: TRBD1; V: TRBV4-3; size: few; J: TRBJ2-7; length: 16; CDR3: CASSQDTGTGAYEQYF; DNA: TGCGCCAGCAGCCAAGACACTGGGACAGGGGCCTACGAGCAGTACTTC
D: TRBD1; V: TRBV4-1; size: NA; J: TRBJ2-2; length: 16; CDR3: CASSQWTGEISGELFF; DNA: TGCGCCAGCAGCCAGTGGACAGGGGAAATCTCCGGGGAGCTGTTTTTT
D: NA; V: TRBV6-5; size: many; J: TRBJ2-5; length: 14; CDR3: CASSYSVSQETQYF; DNA: TGTGCCAGCAGTTATTCGGTCAGCCAAGAGACCCAGTACTTC
D: NA; V: TRBV2; size: few; J: TRBJ2-2; length: 14; CDR3: CASRHPLGTGELFF; DNA: TGTGCCAGCCGCCACCCACTAGGAACCGGGGAGCTGTTTTTT
D: TRBD1; V: TRBV12-3/TRBV12-4; size: NA; J: TRBJ1-4; length: 17; CDR3: CASRTGTGGIVNEKLFF; DNA: TGTGCCAGCCGTACGGGGACAGGGGGTATAGTTAATGAAAAACTGTTTTTT
D: NA; V: TRBV11-2; size: NA; J: TRBJ2-3; length: 20; CDR3: CASSSGTLGWRGPRTDTQYF; DNA: TGTGCCAGCAGTTCCGGGACTCTTGGCTGGCGGGGGCCTCGCACAGATACGCAGTATTTT
D: NA; V: TRBV6-5; size: many; J: TRBJ1-3; length: 11; CDR3: CASTSGNTIYF; DNA: TGTGCCAGCACGTCTGGAAACACCATATATTTT
D: NA; V: TRBV11-3; size: NA; J: TRBJ2-7; length: 15; CDR3: CASSPPSRGFYEQYF; DNA: TGTGCCAGCAGCCCCCCCAGCCGGGGATTCTACGAGCAGTACTTC
D: TRBD1; V: TRBV10-3; size: few; J: TRBJ2-3; length: 15; CDR3: CAIRTVDREKGTQYF; DNA: TGTGCCATCAGAACCGTGGACAGGGAGAAAGGTACGCAGTATTTT
D: NA; V: TRBV28; size: NA; J: TRBJ1-1; length: 13; CDR3: CASSQGRLTEAFF; DNA: TGTGCCAGCAGCCAGGGGCGCCTTACTGAAGCTTTCTTT
D: TRBD2; V: TRBV19; size: NA; J: TRBJ2-2; length: 18; CDR3: CAGSILASGAARTGELFF; DNA: TGTGCCGGTAGTATTCTCGCTAGCGGGGCCGCCCGCACCGGGGAGCTGTTTTTT
D: TRBD1; V: TRBV29-1; size: many; J: TRBJ2-2; length: 14; CDR3: CSVEQGANTGELFF; DNA: TGCAGCGTTGAACAGGGGGCGAACACCGGGGAGCTGTTTTTT
D: NA; V: TRBV28; size: few; J: TRBJ2-3; length: 14; CDR3: CASSLHGRTDTQYF; DNA: TGTGCCAGCAGTTTACATGGGCGGACAGATACGCAGTATTTT
D: TRBD2; V: TRBV11-2; size: few; J: TRBJ2-1; length: 18; CDR3: CASSLALAGQSAYNEQFF; DNA: TGTGCCAGCAGCTTAGCCTTAGCGGGGCAATCCGCCTACAATGAGCAGTTCTTC
D: NA; V: TRBV30; size: NA; J: TRBJ1-1; length: 11; CDR3: CAWRRDTEAFF; DNA: TGTGCCTGGAGGAGGGACACTGAAGCTTTCTTT
D: NA; V: TRBV6-4; size: many; J: TRBJ2-2; length: 12; CDR3: CVKGQGSGELFF; DNA: TGTGTCAAGGGTCAGGGATCCGGGGAGCTGTTTTTT
D: TRBD1; V: TRBV7-2; size: NA; J: TRBJ1-1; length: 14; CDR3: CASGSDRASLWAFF; DNA: TGTGCCAGCGGCTCGGACAGGGCCAGCCTTTGGGCTTTCTTT
D: NA; V: TRBV27; size: few; J: TRBJ1-1; length: 14; CDR3: CASSYSGARTEAFF; DNA: TGTGCCAGCAGTTATTCAGGGGCCCGAACTGAAGCTTTCTTT
D: TRBD1; V: TRBV7-2; size: few; J: TRBJ1-6; length: 16; CDR3: CASSTGQGLYNSPLHF; DNA: TGTGCCAGCAGCACCGGACAGGGACTGTATAATTCACCCCTCCACTTT
D: NA; V: TRBV7-9; size: many; J: TRBJ1-1; length: 15; CDR3: CASIPTGGSLGEAFF; DNA: TGTGCCAGCATCCCAACGGGAGGTTCTTTGGGTGAAGCTTTCTTT
D: NA; V: TRBV9; size: NA; J: TRBJ1-1; length: 13; CDR3: CASNSGVSTEAFF; DNA: TGTGCCAGCAACAGTGGGGTCTCTACTGAAGCTTTCTTT
D: NA; V: TRBV4-3; size: many; J: TRBJ2-5; length: 16; CDR3: CASSQDWFGGQETQYF; DNA: TGCGCCAGCAGCCAAGATTGGTTCGGGGGACAGGAGACCCAGTACTTC
D: NA; V: TRBV7-9; size: NA; J: TRBJ1-2; length: 15; CDR3: CASSSSASANYGYTF; DNA: TGTGCCAGCAGCTCCTCAGCTTCGGCTAACTATGGCTACACCTTC
D: NA; V: TRBV29-1; size: many; J: TRBJ1-2; length: 13; CDR3: CSVAGLTNYGYTF; DNA: TGCAGCGTTGCAGGGTTGACTAACTATGGCTACACCTTC
D: NA; V: TRBV2; size: NA; J: TRBJ2-7; length: 16; CDR3: CASSVDRQNLSYEQYF; DNA: TGTGCCAGCAGTGTTGACAGGCAAAATTTGTCCTACGAGCAGTACTTC
D: NA; V: TRBV27; size: few; J: TRBJ2-7; length: 15; CDR3: CASSLGPEAFYEQYF; DNA: TGTGCCAGCAGTTTAGGCCCCGAGGCGTTCTACGAGCAGTACTTC
D: TRBD2; V: TRBV4-1; size: many; J: TRBJ2-3; length: 15; CDR3: CASSPRTSGTDTQYF; DNA: TGCGCCAGCAGCCCCCGGACTAGCGGCACAGATACGCAGTATTTT
D: NA; V: TRBV6-2/TRBV6-3; size: few; J: TRBJ2-1; length: 13; CDR3: CASSYNAGNEQFF; DNA: TGTGCCAGCAGTTACAACGCAGGGAACGAGCAGTTCTTC
D: NA; V: TRBV7-9; size: few; J: TRBJ2-5; length: 14; CDR3: CASSLLGGVETQYF; DNA: TGTGCCAGCAGCTTATTAGGGGGAGTGGAGACCCAGTACTTC
D: TRBD2; V: TRBV3-1; size: NA; J: TRBJ2-3; length: 15; CDR3: CASQGLAGVLDTQYF; DNA: TGTGCCAGCCAAGGACTAGCGGGAGTCTTAGATACGCAGTATTTT
D: TRBD1; V: TRBV5-5; size: NA; J: TRBJ2-7; length: 15; CDR3: CASSLAGTGPLEQYF; DNA: TGTGCCAGCAGCTTGGCCGGGACAGGGCCTCTCGAGCAGTACTTC
D: NA; V: TRBV12-3/TRBV12-4; size: NA; J: TRBJ1-2; length: 15; CDR3: CASSFGGVGFYGYTF; DNA: TGTGCCAGCAGTTTCGGAGGGGTGGGATTCTATGGCTACACCTTC
D: NA; V: TRBV3-1; size: many; J: TRBJ2-1; length: 13; CDR3: CASLDSLHNEQFF; DNA: TGTGCCAGCTTAGACTCTCTCCACAATGAGCAGTTCTTC
D: TRBD2; V: TRBV4-3; size: few; J: TRBJ2-1; length: 18; CDR3: CASSQDPFSGGPYNEQFF; DNA: TGCGCCAGCAGCCAAGATCCTTTCAGCGGGGGGCCATACAATGAGCAGTTCTTC
D: NA; V: TRBV5-1; size: many; J: TRBJ2-1; length: 16; CDR3: CASSLGGDLYNNEQFF; DNA: TGCGCCAGCAGCTTGGGGGGGGACTTATACAACAATGAGCAGTTCTTC
D: NA; V: TRBV6-4; size: few; J: TRBJ2-5; length: 13; CDR3: CASSFLRLETQYF; DNA: TGTGCCAGCAGCTTTCTCAGGCTCGAGACCCAGTACTTC
D: TRBD2; V: TRBV7-8; size: few; J: TRBJ2-5; length: 14; CDR3: CASSSTTSGETQYF; DNA: TGTGCCAGCAGCTCTACCACTAGCGGGGAGACCCAGTACTTC
D: NA; V: TRBV27; size: few; J: TRBJ2-3; length: 15; CDR3: CASSSPSRGEDTQYF; DNA: TGTGCCAGCAGTTCCCCAAGCAGGGGAGAAGATACGCAGTATTTT
D: TRBD1; V: TRBV6-2/TRBV6-3; size: NA; J: TRBJ2-3; length: 16; CDR3: CASVAIGQGRTDTQYF; DNA: TGTGCCAGCGTAGCCATAGGACAGGGTCGAACAGATACGCAGTATTTT
D: NA; V: TRBV29-1; size: many; J: TRBJ2-5; length: 11; CDR3: CSVERGETQYF; DNA: TGCAGCGTTGAAAGGGGAGAGACCCAGTACTTC
D: NA; V: TRBV27; size: many; J: TRBJ2-2; length: 17; CDR3: CASSPRPSGPPAGELFF; DNA: TGTGCCAGCAGTCCTCGCCCCTCCGGGCCCCCCGCCGGGGAGCTGTTTTTT